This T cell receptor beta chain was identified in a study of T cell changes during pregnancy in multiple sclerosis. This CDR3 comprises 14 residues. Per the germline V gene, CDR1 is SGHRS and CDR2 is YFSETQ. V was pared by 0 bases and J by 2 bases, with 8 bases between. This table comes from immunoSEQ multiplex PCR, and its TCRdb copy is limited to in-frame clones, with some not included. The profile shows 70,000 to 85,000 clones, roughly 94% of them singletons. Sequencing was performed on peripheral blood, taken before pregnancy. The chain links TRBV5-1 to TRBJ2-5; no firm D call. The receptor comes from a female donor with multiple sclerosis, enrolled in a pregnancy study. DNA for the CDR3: TGCGCCAGCAGCTTGGGGGCAAATCAAGAGACCCAGTACTTC. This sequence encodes CASSLGANQETQYF.